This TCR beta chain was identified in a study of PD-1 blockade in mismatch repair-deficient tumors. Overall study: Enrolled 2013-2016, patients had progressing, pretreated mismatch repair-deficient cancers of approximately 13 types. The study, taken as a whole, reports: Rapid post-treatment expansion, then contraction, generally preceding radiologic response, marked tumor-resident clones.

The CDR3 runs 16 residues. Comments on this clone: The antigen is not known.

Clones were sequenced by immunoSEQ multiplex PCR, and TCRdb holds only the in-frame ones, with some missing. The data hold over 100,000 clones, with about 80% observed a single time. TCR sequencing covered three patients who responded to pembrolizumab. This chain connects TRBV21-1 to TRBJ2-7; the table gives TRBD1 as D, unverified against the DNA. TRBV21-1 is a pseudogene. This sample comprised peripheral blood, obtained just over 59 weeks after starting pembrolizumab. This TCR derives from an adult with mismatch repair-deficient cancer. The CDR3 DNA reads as TGTGCCAGCAGCCTATATCCCGGGACAGGTCTCTACGAGCAGTACTTC. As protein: CASSLYPGTGLYEQYF.